This T cell receptor (beta chain) was found in a study of identical twins. Study-level findings and limits: Invariant populations such as MAIT and iNKT cells could partly muddle zero-insertion analyses. Monozygotic twin pairs showed more out-of-frame TCR alpha sharing than models estimated. The study based its conclusions on cross-sectional statistical analysis and did not follow the same donors.

In TCRdb, the 5' RACE reads were re-called with MiXCR into one record per CDR3 protein. The sample contains approximately 1.8 million distinct CDR3 sequences, under 35% of which appear only once. Only healthy Caucasians were included as donors. In the case of this clonotype: Its target is not known. A read error may account for a junction end that differs from germline.

The CDR3 contains 20 residues. CDR1 is SSHAT, CDR2 FNYEAQ, per germline (reference sequence). The source is a newborn girl in good health. The sample consisted of cord blood. The chain recombines TRBV7-7 with TRBJ2-1, with TRBD2 identical over 10 bases. The CDR3 sequence is CASSHPEASGGRSSHNEQFF. The DNA of the CDR3 is TGTGCTAGCAGCCACCCCGAGGCTAGCGGGGGCAGAAGCTCCCACAATGAGCAGTTCTTC.